These T cell receptor beta chains were read from a single sample in a study of T cells in Graves' hyperthyroidism and ophthalmopathy. A single record per CDR3 protein comes from TCRdb applying MiXCR to the multiplex PCR reads. The sample carries around 800,000 distinct CDR3 sequences, 35% to 40% recorded once. Sequences were obtained from blood. The receptors shown here come from a man aged 18-30 years with Graves' hyperthyroidism. Both conserved end residues are part of each CDR3. The D gene is left open where the match is weak. The size field is filled for only some rows; it gives once, few, many or a size class.

v_call	j_call	clone_size	d_call	cdr3_nt	cdr3_aa
TRBV9	TRBJ2-2	few	-	TGTGCCAGCAGCCCCCCCACAGGGTTTGCCGGGGAGCTGTTTTTT	CASSPPTGFAGELFF
TRBV5-6	TRBJ2-7	-	TRBD2	TGTGCCAGCAGCTTGGTAGCTAGCGGGGGAGTCGACGAGCAGTACTTC	CASSLVASGGVDEQYF
TRBV7-2	TRBJ1-5	many	-	TGTGCCAGCAGCTTAGTTCCGGCGAATCAGCCCCAGCATTTT	CASSLVPANQPQHF
TRBV10-1	TRBJ2-7	many	-	TGCGCCAGCAGTGGAGGTCACAGGGACGAGCAGTACTTC	CASSGGHRDEQYF
TRBV29-1	TRBJ2-5	many	-	TGCAGCGTTGATACGGGCGAAGAGACCCAGTACTTC	CSVDTGEETQYF
TRBV20-1	TRBJ1-1	many	-	TGCAGTGCTTTCCTAGTGGGGTCAGCTTTCTTT	CSAFLVGSAFF
TRBV7-2	TRBJ2-7	-	-	TGTGCCAGCAGCCAAGAAGTCCTAGGGCTCTCCGAGCAGTACTTC	CASSQEVLGLSEQYF
TRBV5-1	TRBJ2-7	once	TRBD2	TGCGCCAGCAGCCCCGTAGCGGGAGGAGAGGAGCAGTACTTC	CASSPVAGGEEQYF
TRBV20-1	TRBJ2-7	few	-	TGCAGTGCTAGCGGAGGACAGTCCTACGAGCAGTACTTC	CSASGGQSYEQYF
TRBV29-1	TRBJ1-2	-	TRBD1	TGCAGCGCTGGGACAGGCTCCTATGGCTACACCTTC	CSAGTGSYGYTF
TRBV19	TRBJ1-1	-	TRBD1	TGTGCCAGTAAGCCCATTACAGGGGGGGCTGAAGCTTTCTTT	CASKPITGGAEAFF
TRBV12-3/TRBV12-4	TRBJ2-7	-	TRBD1	TGTGCCAGCAGGGGACAGGAGCCCTACGAGCAGTACTTC	CASRGQEPYEQYF
TRBV4-3	TRBJ1-1	-	-	TGCGCCAGCAGCCCCCTAGGCCGAACCAACACTGAAGCTTTCTTT	CASSPLGRTNTEAFF
TRBV3-1	TRBJ2-7	-	TRBD2	TGTGCCAGCAGCGCTCCCTATGGCGGGAGCAACTACGAGCAGTACTTC	CASSAPYGGSNYEQYF
TRBV25-1	TRBJ2-2	-	-	TGTGCCAGCGTTGAGCATGCCGGGGAGCTGTTTTTT	CASVEHAGELFF
TRBV5-1	TRBJ2-7	once	TRBD1	TGCGCCTCCTACTTAGGGACAGGGATACGCGAGCAGTACTTC	CASYLGTGIREQYF
TRBV7-2	TRBJ2-7	-	-	TGTGCCAGCAGCCCAGGCGGCAGGGGCCCCTACGAGCAGTACTTC	CASSPGGRGPYEQYF
TRBV27	TRBJ1-6	-	-	TGTGCCAGCAGTTTGAGGGGATGGTCCTATAATTCACCCCTCCACTTT	CASSLRGWSYNSPLHF
TRBV7-9	TRBJ1-6	many	TRBD1	TGTGCCAGCAGCCCGGGACAGAATAATTCACCCCTCCACTTT	CASSPGQNNSPLHF
TRBV27	TRBJ2-7	-	-	TGTGCCAGCAGTACCCGATGGGGTTCCATATCCTACGAGCAGTACTTC	CASSTRWGSISYEQYF
TRBV7-8	TRBJ2-5	many	TRBD1	TGTGCCAGCAGCTATAGGACAGGGCAGTACTTC	CASSYRTGQYF
TRBV29-1	TRBJ1-2	many	-	TGCAGCGTTGAAGATCAAGAGAGCTTGTATGGCTACACCTTC	CSVEDQESLYGYTF
TRBV7-2	TRBJ2-5	-	TRBD2	TGTGCCAGCAGCCGTCGAAGGGGTAGCGGGAGGGAAGAGACCCAGTACTTC	CASSRRRGSGREETQYF
TRBV5-1	TRBJ2-7	-	-	TGCGCCAGCAGCTTGGCCCCAGGGCATAACGAGCAGTACTTC	CASSLAPGHNEQYF
TRBV10-3	TRBJ1-1	-	-	TGTGCCATTAGATCGAAGGGCACTGAAGCTTTCTTT	CAIRSKGTEAFF
TRBV7-2	TRBJ2-2	-	-	TGTGCCAGCAGTACACACGGGCCCCTCGCCGGGGAGCTGTTTTTT	CASSTHGPLAGELFF
TRBV2	TRBJ1-6	-	-	TGTGCCAGCAGTTTCACAGGTTTTACTGGTTCACCCCTCCACTTT	CASSFTGFTGSPLHF
TRBV2	TRBJ1-5	many	-	TGTGCCAGCAGTAACATACAAAGCAATCAGCCCCAGCATTTT	CASSNIQSNQPQHF
TRBV7-9	TRBJ1-1	-	TRBD1	TGTGCCAGCAGCCGGGGACAGGGATCAGGCTCTGAAGCTTTCTTT	CASSRGQGSGSEAFF
TRBV14	TRBJ1-4	-	TRBD1	TGTGCCAGCAGCCAAGTTATCGGACAGGGGTACGAAAAACTGTTTTTT	CASSQVIGQGYEKLFF
TRBV15	TRBJ1-5	many	TRBD1	TGTGCCACCAGCACAGACAGGGGTTGGCAGCCCCAGCATTTT	CATSTDRGWQPQHF
TRBV19	TRBJ1-2	-	-	TGTGCCAGTAGTATAGATCTGCTCGGGAGCTATGGCTACACCTTC	CASSIDLLGSYGYTF
TRBV11-2	TRBJ1-1	few	-	TGTGCCGTAAATCGACGGGTAGGCATGAACACTGAAGCTTTCTTT	CAVNRRVGMNTEAFF
TRBV20-1	TRBJ1-5	many	-	TGCAGTGCGCACGGGGGGCAGTTTAGCAATCAGCCCCAGCATTTT	CSAHGGQFSNQPQHF
TRBV4-1	TRBJ1-1	-	-	TGCGCCAGCAGCCAAGATAGCCACGGACCAGAAGCTTTCTTT	CASSQDSHGPEAFF
TRBV6-5	TRBJ2-5	few	-	TGTGCCAGCAGTGACCGGGACGGCCAAGAGACCCAGTACTTC	CASSDRDGQETQYF
TRBV29-1	TRBJ1-1	few	-	TGCAGCTTTTCGGTTAACACTGAAGCTTTCTTT	CSFSVNTEAFF
TRBV7-3	TRBJ2-5	-	-	TGTGCCAGCGGCCCGGGGAGTTACGGAGGAGGGGAGACCCAGTACTTC	CASGPGSYGGGETQYF
TRBV20-1	TRBJ1-1	once	TRBD1	TGCAGTGCTAGTCCCGGGACAGGGGGATTTGAAGCTTTCTTT	CSASPGTGGFEAFF
TRBV20-1	TRBJ2-7	many	-	TGCAGTGCCTTGGGGGTACCCTCCTACGAGCAGTACTTC	CSALGVPSYEQYF
TRBV11-2	TRBJ1-6	many	-	TGTGCCAGCAGCTTAGAGGGGTTTCGTTCACCCCTCCACTTT	CASSLEGFRSPLHF
TRBV7-6	TRBJ1-5	-	-	TGTGCCAGCACCGACAGCAAGTCGTTT	CASTDSKSF
TRBV10-3	TRBJ1-2	-	-	TGTGCCATCAGTGGTCGGGGCGCTAACTATGGCTACACCTTC	CAISGRGANYGYTF
TRBV7-6	TRBJ1-2	-	-	TGTGCCAGCAGCCCCCGGACTAGCGGGGGTGGCTACACCTTC	CASSPRTSGGGYTF
TRBV7-9	TRBJ1-1	many	TRBD1	TGTGCCAGCAGCTCGGGGACAGCCCTGAACACTGAAGCTTTCTTT	CASSSGTALNTEAFF
TRBV12-3/TRBV12-4	TRBJ1-4	many	-	TGTGCCAGCAGTTTTGGGGGCGGCTTTAGAGGAAAACTGTTTTTT	CASSFGGGFRGKLFF
TRBV13	TRBJ2-6	few	-	TGTGCCAGCAGCTTAGGCCTCGGGAGTTTAGGGGCCAACGTCCTGACTTTC	CASSLGLGSLGANVLTF